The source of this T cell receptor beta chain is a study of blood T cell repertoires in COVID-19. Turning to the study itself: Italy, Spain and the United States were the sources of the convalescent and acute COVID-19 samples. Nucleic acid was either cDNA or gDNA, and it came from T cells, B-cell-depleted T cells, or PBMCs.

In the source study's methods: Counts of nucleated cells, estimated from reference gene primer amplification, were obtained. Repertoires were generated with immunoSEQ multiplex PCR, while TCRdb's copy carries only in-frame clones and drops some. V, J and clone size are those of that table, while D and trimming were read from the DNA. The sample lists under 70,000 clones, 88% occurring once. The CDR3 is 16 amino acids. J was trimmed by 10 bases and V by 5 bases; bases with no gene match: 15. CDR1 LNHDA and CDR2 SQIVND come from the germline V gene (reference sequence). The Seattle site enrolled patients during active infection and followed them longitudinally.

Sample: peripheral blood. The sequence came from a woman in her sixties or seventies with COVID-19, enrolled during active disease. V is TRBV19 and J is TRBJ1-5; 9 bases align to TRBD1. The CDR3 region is CASSPDRGVLIDPQHF. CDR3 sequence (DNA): TGTGCCAGTAGTCCGGACAGGGGAGTCCTCATTGACCCCCAGCATTTT.